This TCR beta chain was obtained from a study of CD8+ T cells in alopecia areata. V lost 0 bases, J lost 4 bases, and 15 bases lay in between. The CDR3 covers 16 residues. From germline, CDR1 is MNHNY and CDR2 SVGAGI (reference sequence). This clone has a handful of counts. Extracted RNA was reverse transcribed, and the resulting cDNA served as sequencing template. The repertoire was sequenced with immunoSEQ multiplex PCR; TCRdb's copy has only in-frame clones and lacks some. Counted here are around 140,000 clones, approximately 50% occurring once; the ten biggest clones make up more than 0.95%. The sequenced sample was CD4+ T cells sorted from blood, obtained at week 0. This chain connects TRBV6-6 to TRBJ1-1; D call uncertain. This clonotype originated in a human donor with alopecia areata. CDR3 nucleotide sequence: TGTGCCAGCAGTTACTCGATGGGGAATATTGGCACTGAAGCTTTCTTT. Protein sequence: CASSYSMGNIGTEAFF.